One sample yielded the 29 T cell receptor beta chains listed below, sequenced in a study of regulatory T cells in long-lasting Graves disease. In building TCR beta libraries, iRepertoire HTBI primers were used together with Arm-PCR of CDR3 regions. TCRdb reanalysed the multiplex PCR reads using MiXCR and keeps one entry per CDR3 protein. The sample has approximately 400,000 distinct CDR3 sequences; around 22% are singletons. Sample time point: persistent/refractory GD, antithyroid drugs over 5 years with positive TRAb. There was RNA extracted from PBMCs, and the TCR library was made from it. Here the sequenced sample was peripheral blood mononuclear cells (PBMCs), taken when the disease was refractory, from a patient treated with antithyroid drugs. These TCRs come from a female donor with Graves disease.

This clonotype was detected many times. The chain has TRBV27 and TRBJ1-1, with D perhaps TRBD1 (5 bases). The CDR3 has 15 residues. In germline, CDR1 is MNHEY, CDR2 SMNVEV (reference sequence). V gave up 2 bases and J gave up 6 bases, with 16 bases separating them. The CDR3 loop is CASSLGSLGTPEAFF. DNA for the CDR3: TGTGCCAGCAGTTTAGGTTCTTTGGGGACCCCTGAAGCTTTCTTT.

This clonotype occurred a few times. The germline gene is not matched at one end of the junction; a read error may be the cause. This rearrangement joins TRBV3-1 to TRBJ1-2; tentatively, D is TRBD1 (6 bases). Germline CDR1 reads LGHDT; CDR2 reads YNNKEL (reference sequence). The CDR3 consists of 14 residues. DNA of the CDR3: TGTGCCAGCAGCCAAGATGGAGGGGGGACCCCTACGTCCTTC. Its protein is CASSQDGGGTPTSF.

This clonotype has a count of ten or more. The V and J genes are TRBV6-1 and TRBJ1-1, with a possible D match to TRBD1 (5 bases). Germline V lookup: CDR1 MNHNS, CDR2 SASEGT. The germline V and J ends were trimmed by 2 bases and 6 bases, with 13 bases remaining between them. The CDR3 contains 14 residues. Here the CDR3 DNA reads TGTGCCAGCAGTGAATCAGGGAAAGGCGCTGAAGCTTTCTTT. This translates into CASSESGKGAEAFF.

The chain employs TRBV7-9 and TRBJ1-1; weak D call: TRBD1 (5 bases). Germline CDR1 reads SEHNR; CDR2 reads FQNEAQ (reference sequence). With 6 bases removed from V and 1 base from J, the gap between germline ends came to 12 bases. The CDR3 has 14 residues. CDR3 loop: CASRIEDTNTEAFF. CDR3 in DNA: TGTGCCAGCAGGATAGAGGACACGAACACTGAAGCTTTCTTT.

This clonotype was observed many times. The chain uses TRBV29-1 and TRBJ1-2; D ambiguous. Germline V gene data show CDR1 as SQVTM and CDR2 as ANQGSEA. The CDR3 length is 14 residues. V was trimmed by 6 bases and J by 3 bases, leaving 17 bases between them. CDR3 residues: CSVARLSVDYGYTF. CDR3 DNA: TGCAGCGTCGCAAGACTGAGCGTGGACTATGGCTACACCTTC.

The gene calls are TRBV19 and TRBJ2-2; D gene uncertain. Germline V gene lookup returns CDR1 LNHDA and CDR2 SQIVND (reference sequence). Trimming removed 7 bases at V and 3 bases at J, with 12 bases between. The CDR3 is 14 residues long. CDR3 in amino acids: CASTSGADTGELFF. CDR3 DNA sequence: TGTGCCAGTACCTCCGGAGCCGACACCGGGGAGCTGTTTTTT.

The chain joins TRBV25-1 to TRBJ2-7; 7 positions match TRBD1. There are 23 residues in the CDR3. J was trimmed by 3 bases and V by 5 bases; bases with no gene match: 34. In germline, CDR1 is MGHDK, CDR2 SYGVNS. The CDR3 region has the DNA TGTGCCAGCAGTATCCGAACCCATCACGACAGGGTTTCTTTCAGTCCCCTGATCTACGAGCAGTACTTC. Protein product: CASSIRTHHDRVSFSPLIYEQYF.

This sequence joins TRBV19 and TRBJ2-2; D may be TRBD1 or TRBD2 (5 bases each). The CDR3 spans 14 residues. V lost 7 bases, J lost 0 bases, and 9 bases lay in between. Looked up from germline, CDR1 is LNHDA and CDR2 is SQIVND (reference sequence). CDR3 coding DNA: TGTGCCAGTACCGTGGGACCGAACACCGGGGAGCTGTTTTTT. Amino acid sequence: CASTVGPNTGELFF.

This clonotype has a count of ten or more. The rearrangement joins TRBV25-1 to TRBJ2-7, with 9 nucleotides matching TRBD1. Trimming removed 5 bases from V and 5 bases from J; junction bases left unmatched: 7. Germline CDR1 and CDR2: MGHDK and SYGVNS. The CDR3 is 14 amino acids. CDR3 nucleotides: TGTGCCAGCAGTTTCCCCGGGACAGGGAACGAGCAGTACTTC. Translated: CASSFPGTGNEQYF.

This clonotype was observed many times. This chain joins TRBV2 and TRBJ1-2; 9 bases map to TRBD1. Germline V gives CDR1 SNHLY, CDR2 FYNNEI. The ends lost 8 bases at V and 2 bases at J; junction bases unmatched: 9. The CDR3 has 15 residues. This CDR3 is CASGSPGTGNYGYTF. CDR3 sequence (DNA): TGTGCCAGCGGAAGTCCCGGGACAGGGAACTATGGCTACACCTTC.

The chain uses TRBV30 and TRBJ2-2, with 12 bases matching TRBD2. After removal of 1 base from V and 7 bases from J, the junction contained 4 bases not matched to a gene. In germline, CDR1 is GTSNPN, CDR2 SVGIG (reference sequence). The CDR3 sequence is 15 residues long. The CDR3: CAWSGLAGGDGELFF. CDR3 sequence (DNA): TGTGCCTGGAGTGGCCTAGCGGGAGGGGACGGGGAGCTGTTTTTT.

Only a few counts were recorded for this clonotype. The gene calls are TRBV30 and TRBJ2-5, with D perhaps matching TRBD1 (6 bases). The CDR3 runs 15 residues. With 2 bases removed from V and 3 bases from J, the gap between germline ends came to 16 bases. Germline V gene sequence: CDR1 GTSNPN, CDR2 SVGIG (reference sequence). The CDR3 loop is CAWSLGEQGEETQYF. The CDR3 DNA follows: TGTGCCTGGAGTCTGGGTGAACAGGGAGAAGAGACCCAGTACTTC.

The chain recombines TRBV7-2 with TRBJ2-1, with no clear D. Between the trimmed V and J ends, which lost 3 bases and 9 bases, there was a span of 12 bases. The CDR3 is 13 amino acids. The germline V gene has CDR1 SGHTA and CDR2 FQGNSA. The CDR3 protein is CASSLRPRSEQFF. CDR3 coding DNA: TGTGCCAGCAGCTTGCGCCCTCGCAGTGAGCAGTTCTTC.

This clonotype was seen more than once but under ten times. The rearrangement links TRBV3-1 to TRBJ1-1; D is perhaps TRBD1 (5 bases). The germline V gene encodes CDR1 LGHDT and CDR2 YNNKEL (reference sequence). V was clipped by 5 bases and J by 0 bases, with 13 bases between them. The CDR3 runs 15 residues. The CDR3 loop reads CASSSRGALNTEAFF. CDR3 nucleotides: TGTGCCAGCAGCTCTCGTGGGGCCTTGAACACTGAAGCTTTCTTT.

This clonotype was seen ten or more times. The chain carries TRBV12-3 or TRBV12-4 and TRBJ1-5; 7 bases map to TRBD1. This CDR3 is 16 amino acids long. The V gene end was trimmed by 5 bases and the J gene end by 4 bases; junction bases not matched to a gene: 11. CDR3 nucleotide sequence: TGTGCCAGCAGTCAAGGACAGGTAAAGGGGAATCAGCCCCAGCATTTT. Protein sequence: CASSQGQVKGNQPQHF.

This clonotype was seen ten or more times. The chain employs TRBV7-8 and TRBJ1-5; perhaps TRBD1 as D (6 bases). This CDR3 spans 13 amino acids. CDR1 and CDR2 from the germline V gene are SGHVS and FQNEAQ. Trimming pared 5 bases from V and 5 bases from J, leaving 10 bases between. The CDR3 DNA reads TGTGCCAGCAGCCAGGGGCTTGATCAGCCCCAGCATTTT. Translated, it gives CASSQGLDQPQHF.

The rearrangement joins TRBV20-1 to TRBJ1-1, with TRBD1 identical over 7 bases. The V gene's germline CDR1 is DFQATT and CDR2 SNEGSKA (reference sequence). Trimming cost V 8 bases and J 2 bases; bases outside gene matches: 5. The CDR3 is 12 amino acids. The DNA for the CDR3 is TGCAGTCCCAGGGGGGCAAACACTGAAGCTTTCTTT. Protein sequence: CSPRGANTEAFF.

This clonotype was detected many times. The chain couples TRBV27 to TRBJ2-6; no reliable D call. This CDR3 contains 14 residues. V was pared by 7 bases and J by 6 bases, with 13 bases between. Germline CDR1 MNHEY, CDR2 SMNVEV (reference sequence). CDR3 region: CASTGFLEANVLTF. As DNA, the CDR3 is TGTGCCAGCACCGGATTTTTGGAGGCCAACGTCCTGACTTTC.

The CDR3 sequence is CASSKDGSYGYTF. In DNA form, the CDR3 reads TGTGCCAGCAGCAAAGACGGCAGCTATGGCTACACCTTC. The V gene is TRBV9, the J gene TRBJ1-2; D gene ambiguous. In germline, CDR1 is SGDLS, CDR2 YYNGEE. V was pared by 4 bases and J by 4 bases, with 11 bases between. The CDR3 extends over 13 amino acids.

This clonotype was seen repeatedly, ten times or more. This chain uses TRBV28 with TRBJ1-4; no reliable D call. The CDR3 sequence is 13 residues long. V was clipped by 8 bases and J by 3 bases, with 10 bases between them. The germline gives CDR1 MDHEN, CDR2 SYDVKM. DNA for the CDR3: TGTGCCAGCTCGCAGGTAGCTAATGAAAAACTGTTTTTT. It codes for CASSQVANEKLFF.

The chain joins TRBV18 to TRBJ1-5, with 7 positions matching TRBD1. Trimming took 2 bases from V and 1 from J; bases not matched to a gene: 8. This CDR3 contains 17 residues. Germline V gene data show CDR1 as KGHSH and CDR2 as LQKENI. The CDR3 nucleotides read TGTGCCAGCTCACCAGCGACAGGGCAAATAAGCAATCAGCCCCAGCATTTT. It encodes CASSPATGQISNQPQHF.

This clonotype was detected ten times or more. The V and J genes are TRBV28 and TRBJ2-5; 7 bases align to TRBD1. The CDR3 consists of 12 residues. CDR1 is MDHEN, CDR2 SYDVKM, per germline. The V segment lost 6 bases and the J segment 7 bases; nucleotides outside the gene matches: 5. Written as DNA, the CDR3 is TGTGCCAGCAGCTCAGAGGGGGCGACCCAGTACTTC. It codes for CASSSEGATQYF.

The V call is TRBV12-3 or TRBV12-4, the J call TRBJ2-2; the match to TRBD2 covers 8 bases. The CDR3 is 16 amino acids. V was clipped by 7 bases and J by 6 bases; unmatched bases: 13. CDR3 region: CASNPLRGLAAGELFF. The CDR3 DNA reads as TGTGCCAGCAACCCCCTTCGAGGACTAGCTGCCGGGGAGCTGTTTTTT.

This chain joins TRBV5-5 and TRBJ2-7; TRBD2 might be the D (5 bases). Per germline, CDR1 SGHKS and CDR2 YYEKEE (reference sequence). The germline V and J ends were trimmed by 4 bases and 3 bases, with 11 bases remaining between them. This CDR3 is built from 13 residues. This CDR3 is CASSPRGFYEQYF. The CDR3 nucleotides are TGTGCCAGCAGCCCCCGCGGGTTCTACGAGCAGTACTTC.

This clonotype has more than one count but fewer than ten. The CDR3 is CASSSTGFSAEQYF. The CDR3 DNA reads TGTGCCAGCAGTTCGACAGGGTTCTCCGCCGAGCAGTACTTC. This chain uses TRBV6-5 with TRBJ2-7, with 7 nucleotides matching TRBD1. This CDR3 region has 14 residues. V shed 4 bases and J 6 bases; nucleotides not matched to a gene: 9. CDR1 and CDR2 (germline): MNHEY, SVGAGI.

At least ten counts were recorded for this clonotype. V and J are TRBV28 and TRBJ1-2; TRBD1 aligns across 7 bases. The CDR3 extends over 14 amino acids. Losses at the gene ends were 6 bases for V and 3 bases for J; bases not matched to a gene: 7. Germline lookup yields CDR1 MDHEN and CDR2 SYDVKM. In nucleotides, the CDR3 is TGTGCCAGCAGGCCAACAGGGGCTGACTATGGCTACACCTTC. This gives the protein CASRPTGADYGYTF.

Turning to this clonotype: A read error may be the cause here, since a much bigger clone is one base away. The chain combines TRBV12-3 or TRBV12-4 with TRBJ2-7; D remains ambiguous. Trimming cost V 7 bases and J 3 bases, with 7 bases left between them. The CDR3 is 11 amino acids. CDR3: CASMPLYEQYF. The CDR3 coding sequence is TGTGCCAGCATGCCGCTCTACGAGCAGTACTTC.

This chain joins TRBV5-6 and TRBJ2-2; 9 bases agree with TRBD2. Germline assignment: CDR1 SGHDT and CDR2 YYEEEE. Trimming removed 5 bases from V and 5 bases from J; junction bases left unmatched: 10. The CDR3 has 16 residues. For the CDR3, the DNA is TGTGCCAGCAGACGTACCGGGACTAGCCAGACCGGGGAGCTGTTTTTT. As protein: CASRRTGTSQTGELFF.

This clonotype was found many times. This chain links TRBV18 with TRBJ1-1, with 8 bases matching TRBD1. This CDR3 spans 15 amino acids. Germline lookup yields CDR1 KGHSH and CDR2 LQKENI. Losses at the gene ends were 8 bases for V and 0 bases for J; bases not matched to a gene: 8. CDR3: CASSPRTGMNTEAFF. CDR3 nucleotide sequence: TGTGCCAGCAGCCCCCGGACAGGGATGAACACTGAAGCTTTCTTT.